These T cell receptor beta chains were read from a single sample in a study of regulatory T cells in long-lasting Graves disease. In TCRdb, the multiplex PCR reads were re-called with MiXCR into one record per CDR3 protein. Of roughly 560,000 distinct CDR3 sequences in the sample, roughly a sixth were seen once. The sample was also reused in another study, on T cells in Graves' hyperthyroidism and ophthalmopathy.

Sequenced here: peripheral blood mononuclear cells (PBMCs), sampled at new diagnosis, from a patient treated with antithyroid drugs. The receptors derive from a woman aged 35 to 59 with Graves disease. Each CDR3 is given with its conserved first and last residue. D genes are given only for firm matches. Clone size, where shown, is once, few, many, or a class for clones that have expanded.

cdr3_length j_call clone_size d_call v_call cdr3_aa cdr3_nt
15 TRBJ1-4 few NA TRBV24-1 CATSEWFLANEKLFF TGTGCCACCAGTGAATGGTTCTTGGCTAATGAAAAACTGTTTTTT
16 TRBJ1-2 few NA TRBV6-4 CASSGDGGPPNYGYTF TGTGCCAGCAGTGGGGATGGAGGACCTCCTAACTATGGCTACACCTTC
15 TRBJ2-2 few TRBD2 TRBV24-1 CATSAVGGFLGELFF TGTGCCACCAGTGCTGTCGGGGGGTTCCTCGGGGAGCTGTTTTTT
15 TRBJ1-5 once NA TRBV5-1 CASSILQGGDQPQHF TGCGCCAGCAGCATTCTACAGGGAGGGGATCAGCCCCAGCATTTT
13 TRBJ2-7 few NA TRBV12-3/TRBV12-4 CASARGGSYEQYF TGTGCCAGCGCCAGGGGGGGCTCCTACGAGCAGTACTTC
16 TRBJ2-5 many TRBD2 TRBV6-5 CASSYGGGGLQETQYF TGTGCCAGCAGTTACGGGGGCGGGGGGCTTCAAGAGACCCAGTACTTC
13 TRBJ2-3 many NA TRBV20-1 CSAKYTSTDTQYF TGCAGTGCAAAGTACACTAGCACAGATACGCAGTATTTT
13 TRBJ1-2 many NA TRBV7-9 CASSPEGGYGYTF TGTGCCAGCAGCCCAGAGGGGGGGTATGGCTACACCTTC
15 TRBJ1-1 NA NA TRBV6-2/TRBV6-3 CASSYVRGPNTEAFF TGTGCCAGCAGTTACGTACGGGGCCCGAACACTGAAGCTTTCTTT
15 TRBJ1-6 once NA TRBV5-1 CASSSEGGAHSPLHF TGTGCCAGCAGCTCGGAGGGGGGCGCCCATTCACCCCTCCACTTT
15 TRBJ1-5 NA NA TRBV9 CASSVDPASNQPQHF TGTGCCAGCAGCGTAGACCCGGCGAGCAATCAGCCCCAGCATTTT
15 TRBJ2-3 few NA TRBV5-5 CASSLGGSGPDTQYF TGTGCCAGCAGCTTGGGTGGCAGTGGCCCAGATACGCAGTATTTT
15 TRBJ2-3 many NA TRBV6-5 CASSYGGTSTDTQYF TGTGCCAGCAGTTACGGCGGAACTAGCACAGATACGCAGTATTTT
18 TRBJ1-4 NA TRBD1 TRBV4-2 CASSQEGQGFATNEKLFF TGTGCCAGCAGCCAAGAGGGACAGGGCTTTGCAACTAATGAAAAACTGTTTTTT
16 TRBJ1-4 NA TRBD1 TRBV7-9 CASSPGQTQTNEKLFF TGTGCCAGCAGCCCGGGACAGACACAAACTAATGAAAAACTGTTTTTT
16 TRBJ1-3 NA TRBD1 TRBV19 CASTQPGQGAGNTIYF TGTGCCAGTACCCAGCCCGGGCAGGGGGCTGGAAACACCATATATTTT
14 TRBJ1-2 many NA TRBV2 CASGGDRVNYGYTF TGTGCCAGCGGGGGAGACAGAGTAAACTATGGCTACACCTTC
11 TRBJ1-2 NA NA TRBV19 CASRDVSGYTF TGTGCCAGTAGAGACGTCTCGGGCTACACCTTC
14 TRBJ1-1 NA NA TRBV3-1 CASSRIQGDTEAFF TGTGCCAGCAGCCGGATACAGGGCGACACTGAAGCTTTCTTT
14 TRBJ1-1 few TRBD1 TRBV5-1 CASSGPGQGSEAFF TGCGCCAGCAGCGGACCGGGACAGGGTTCCGAAGCTTTCTTT
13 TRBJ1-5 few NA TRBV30 CAWSKWGDQPQHF TGTGCCTGGAGTAAGTGGGGGGATCAGCCCCAGCATTTT
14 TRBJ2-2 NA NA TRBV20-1 CSARWGGAIGELFF TGCAGTGCTAGATGGGGGGGGGCCATCGGGGAGCTGTTTTTT
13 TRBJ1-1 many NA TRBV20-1 CSAKPTENTEAFF TGCAGTGCTAAGCCGACAGAGAACACTGAAGCTTTCTTT
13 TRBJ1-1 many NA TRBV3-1 CASLGGMNTEAFF TGTGCCAGCTTAGGAGGGATGAACACTGAAGCTTTCTTT
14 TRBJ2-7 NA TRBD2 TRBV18 CASSPRGLAYEQYF TGTGCCAGCTCACCGAGAGGACTAGCTTACGAGCAGTACTTC
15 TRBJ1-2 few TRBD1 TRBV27 CASSKQTGTGNGYTF TGTGCCAGCAGTAAACAAACGGGGACAGGGAATGGCTACACCTTC
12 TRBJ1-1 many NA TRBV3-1 CASSTSGGRAFF TGTGCCAGCAGCACGTCCGGGGGTCGAGCTTTCTTT
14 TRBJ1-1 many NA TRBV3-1 CASSPGGSITEAFF TGTGCCAGCAGCCCCGGGGGCTCTATAACTGAAGCTTTCTTT
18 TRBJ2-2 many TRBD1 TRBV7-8 CASSLEWAGTVETGELFF TGTGCCAGCAGCTTAGAGTGGGCCGGGACAGTGGAGACCGGGGAGCTGTTTTTT
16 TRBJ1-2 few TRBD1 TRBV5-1 CASSWTGEPSIYGYTF TGCGCCAGCAGCTGGACAGGGGAGCCCAGCATCTATGGCTACACCTTC
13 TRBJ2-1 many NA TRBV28 CASSSPSSDEQFF TGTGCCAGCAGTTCCCCATCCTCGGATGAGCAGTTCTTC
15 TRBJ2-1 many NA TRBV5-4 CASSLVLAGRNEQFF TGTGCCAGCAGCTTGGTTCTTGCAGGTAGAAATGAGCAGTTCTTC
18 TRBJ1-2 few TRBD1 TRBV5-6 CASSYGQEWVWGNYGYTF TGTGCCAGCAGCTACGGACAGGAATGGGTTTGGGGCAACTATGGCTACACCTTC
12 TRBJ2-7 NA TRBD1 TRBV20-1 CSGGQGLGEQYF TGCAGTGGGGGACAGGGTCTAGGCGAGCAGTACTTC
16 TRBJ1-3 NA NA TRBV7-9 CASRPPGPVSGNTIYF TGTGCCAGCAGACCCCCCGGGCCGGTTTCTGGAAACACCATATATTTT
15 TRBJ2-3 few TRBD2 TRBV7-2 CASSRRGANTDTQYF TGTGCCAGCAGCCGGCGGGGGGCCAACACAGATACGCAGTATTTT
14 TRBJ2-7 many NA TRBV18 CASSPLDRNHEQYF TGTGCCAGCTCTCCCCTAGACAGGAACCACGAGCAGTACTTC
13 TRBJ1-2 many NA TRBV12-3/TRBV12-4 CASTIGTYNGYTF TGTGCCAGCACTATCGGGACGTACAATGGCTACACCTTC
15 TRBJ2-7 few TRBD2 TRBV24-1 CATSSAGKSSYEQYF TGTGCCACCAGTTCAGCGGGGAAAAGTTCCTACGAGCAGTACTTC
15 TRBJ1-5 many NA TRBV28 CASSLPVGLNQPQHF TGTGCCAGCAGTCTACCGGTAGGGTTGAATCAGCCCCAGCATTTT
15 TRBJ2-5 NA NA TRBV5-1 CASSFNKGIQETQYF TGCGCCAGCAGCTTCAATAAGGGAATCCAAGAGACCCAGTACTTC
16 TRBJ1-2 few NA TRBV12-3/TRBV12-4 CASSLAQGITNYGYTF TGTGCCAGCAGTTTAGCGCAGGGGATTACCAACTATGGCTACACCTTC
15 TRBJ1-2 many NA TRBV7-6 CASSREGQGLYGYTF TGTGCCAGCAGCCGCGAGGGGCAGGGGCTCTATGGCTACACCTTC
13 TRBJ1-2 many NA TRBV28 CASSETDLYGYTF TGTGCCAGCTCGGAGACAGACCTCTATGGCTACACCTTC
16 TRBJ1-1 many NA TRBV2 CASSENFQSRVSEAFF TGTGCCAGCAGTGAAAATTTCCAATCTCGGGTCTCTGAAGCTTTCTTT
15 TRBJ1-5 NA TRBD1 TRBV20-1 CSATPGTGINQPQHF TGCAGTGCCACCCCCGGGACAGGGATTAATCAGCCCCAGCATTTT
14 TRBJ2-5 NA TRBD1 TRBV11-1 CASSSYGQGETQYF TGTGCCAGCAGCTCCTACGGACAGGGAGAGACCCAGTACTTC
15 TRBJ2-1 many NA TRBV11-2 CASSSPAPEGNEQFF TGTGCCAGCAGCTCGCCCGCGCCTGAGGGCAATGAGCAGTTCTTC
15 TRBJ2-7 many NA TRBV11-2 CASSLEVGTSYEQYF TGTGCCAGCAGCTTAGAGGTGGGCACCTCCTACGAGCAGTACTTC
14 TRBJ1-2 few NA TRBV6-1 CASSEALQGYGYTF TGTGCCAGCAGTGAAGCGCTTCAAGGCTATGGCTACACCTTC
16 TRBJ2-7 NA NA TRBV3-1 CASSQGAERTSYEQYF TGTGCCAGCAGCCAGGGGGCAGAGCGTACGTCCTACGAGCAGTACTTC
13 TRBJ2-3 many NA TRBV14 CASSQDVSDTQYF TGTGCCAGCAGCCAAGATGTATCAGATACGCAGTATTTT
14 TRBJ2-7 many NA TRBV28 CASTAAGSSYEQYF TGTGCCAGCACCGCAGCGGGTTCCTCCTACGAGCAGTACTTC
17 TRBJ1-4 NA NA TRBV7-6 CASSLRSGTQTSEKLFF TGTGCCAGCAGCCTACGGTCCGGGACCCAAACCAGTGAAAAACTGTTTTTT
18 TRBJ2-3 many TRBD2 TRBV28 CASRGTSGIDTYTDTQYF TGTGCCAGCAGAGGGACTAGCGGAATTGATACTTACACAGATACGCAGTATTTT
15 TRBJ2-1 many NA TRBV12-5 CASGPGGPVSREQFF TGTGCTAGTGGTCCTGGGGGGCCGGTATCACGTGAGCAGTTCTTC
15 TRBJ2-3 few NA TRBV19 CASRVGDVGTDTQYF TGTGCCAGCCGAGTGGGGGACGTTGGCACAGATACGCAGTATTTT
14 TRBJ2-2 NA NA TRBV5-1 CASTTRAGAGELFF TGCGCCAGCACCACAAGAGCCGGCGCCGGGGAGCTGTTTTTT
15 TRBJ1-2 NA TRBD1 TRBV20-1 CSARPSGQINYGYTF TGCAGTGCTAGACCCTCGGGACAGATCAACTATGGCTACACCTTC
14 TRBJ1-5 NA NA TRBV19 CASSIEAGRQPQHF TGTGCCAGTAGTATAGAGGCAGGGAGGCAGCCCCAGCATTTT